Detailed here is one TCR beta chain. The target of this receptor is not known. No quality values exist for individual bases; no much larger clone is one base distant. The sample comes from a study of shared clonotypes between healthy human individuals (dated by TCRdb to 2018 to 2020). Regarding the study in general: Three men and a couple of women, aged 18 to 49 years, made up the cohort. To increase sequencing depth and limit assay-specific biases, different laboratories used diverse techniques to prepare libraries and sequence TCR repertoires. For each donor, CD4 naive and CD4 memory were each run on three plates, CD8 naive on two plates, and CD8 memory on one plate. The study deeply sequenced blood TCR repertoires of 5 or 6 healthy adults to estimate repertoire size and the extent of clonotype sharing between individuals. Per donor, leukapheresis produced somewhere between about 0.85 and 8.9 billion PBMCs. What the study reported, not specific to this receptor: Only blood was sampled, and tissue TCR repertoires likely differ from those in blood. Compared with non-shared clonotypes, clonotypes shared by all four sorted-subset donors had higher generation probabilities. Across several donors, approximately 4.9% of naive CD4, more than 3% of naive CD8, approximately 2.5% of memory CD4, and 0.4% of memory CD8 clonotypes were shared. Incomplete sequencing was indicated by rarefaction of sorted-subset datasets, despite the large sequencing depth. Naive subsets generally had larger estimated clonotype richness than memory subsets did. The small number of donors limited the genetic and exposure-history diversity represented. Based on pairwise subsampling, the degree of clonotype sharing among donors was expected to be affected by sequencing depth.

CDR1 and CDR2 were assigned from the germline V gene as MGHRA and YSYEKL. A distance of 11 bases separates the germline ends of V and J, which lose 1 base and 4 bases respectively. The CDR3 runs 14 amino acids, cysteine and phenylalanine included. The only DNA kept is the CDR3, 42 bases in frame from the first base. TCR CDR3 regions were amplified from genomic DNA by multiplex PCR using the deep immunoSEQ assay. For each cell subset, the extracted genomic DNA was distributed evenly across all wells of several immunoSEQ 96-well plates, and each plate served as one replicate. For sorted subsets, around 0.2 ug of genomic DNA, equivalent to some 30,000 T cell genomes, went into each replicate PCR. Purified libraries were measured with a Qubit 3.0 fluorometer, size-checked on a Bioanalyzer 2100, and measured again with the KAPA Library Quantification kit. Every immunoSEQ 96-well plate was sequenced on a dedicated single-read 150-cycle Illumina NextSeq 550 flow cell. The paper's processing steps were these. Because only junctional sequences without quality scores were contained in the immunoSEQ output, filtering matching that applied to full-length reads could not be performed. To assign V/J genes and CDR3, sequences were annotated against IMGT germline references using PyIR, a Python wrapper for IgBLAST v1.9. Reads were filtered out if the reads had weak V/J assignments (E-value above 1e-6), no CDR3, stop codons, out-of-frame junctions, or ambiguous translated residues. V3J clonotypes were defined as sequences sharing an identical inferred V gene, J gene, and CDR3 amino acid sequence. Percentage overlap between repertoires was calculated by dividing the number of shared unique clonotypes by the size of the smaller repertoire. Repertoire richness was assessed with RTK rarefaction, the Chao1 estimator, and Recon v2.1 estimates of unobserved clonotypes. Generation probabilities were computed with OLGA for all TCRbeta clonotypes obtained by the gDNA method from several donors. Entries here come from immuneACCESS through TCRdb and include only in-frame sequences with V and J called. Some clones fail to appear in such tables; in the studies checked, an unresolved V gene covers under half of the shortfall, and the cause of the remainder is unknown. V and J calls and clone size are given by that table; D and trimming were obtained from the DNA. The sample profile shows 2 million to 2.5 million clones; approximately 93% of them were found once. The ten largest clones capture 0.36% of the sample.

Healthy HIV-negative adults with no recently reported acute infections or vaccinations were included as donors. All donors were Caucasian adults living in Nashville, Tennessee, USA. Magnetic negative selection was used to enrich CD4+ T cells, after which naive cells were positively selected on CD45RA and the negative fraction became the memory subset. Blood was collected by leukapheresis, and PBMCs were isolated by Ficoll-Histopaque density gradient centrifugation and then cryopreserved in liquid nitrogen vapor phase. Analytical flow cytometry was used to check the purity and quantity of every magnetically sorted T cell population. Genomic DNA was isolated from every sorted fraction and measured by UV absorbance on a Nanodrop 2000c.

This sequence was found in a man in his late teens or twenties in good health. Some clones in this sample may be carry-over from other donors' samples. Source material: naive CD4+ T cells from PBMCs. Per the publication, the cell subset or site label means: CD45RA+ positively selected. The chain joins TRBV4-1 to TRBJ2-7, with a weak D call of TRBD1 (6 bases match). The CDR3 protein is CASSQVMGAYEQYF. The DNA sequence is TGCGCCAGCAGCCAAGTAATGGGGGCTTACGAGCAGTACTTC.